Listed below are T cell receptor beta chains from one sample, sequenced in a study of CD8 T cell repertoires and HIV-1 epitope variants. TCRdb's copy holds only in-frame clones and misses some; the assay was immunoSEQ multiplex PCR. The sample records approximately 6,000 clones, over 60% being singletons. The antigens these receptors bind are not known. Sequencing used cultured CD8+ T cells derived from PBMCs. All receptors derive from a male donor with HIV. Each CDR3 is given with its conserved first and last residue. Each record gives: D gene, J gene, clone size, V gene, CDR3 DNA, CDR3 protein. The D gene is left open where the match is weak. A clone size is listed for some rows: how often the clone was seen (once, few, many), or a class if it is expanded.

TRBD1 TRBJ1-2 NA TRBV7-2 TGTGCCAGCAGCTTAGGGTGGACAGGGGATGGCTACACCTTC CASSLGWTGDGYTF
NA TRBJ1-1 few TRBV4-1 TGCGCCAGCAGCCAAGATAACAGTTTCCTCCCTGAAGCTTTCTTT CASSQDNSFLPEAFF
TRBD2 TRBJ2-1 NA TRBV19 TGTGCCAGTTCTCCTAGCGGTAGCTCCTACAATGAGCAGTTCTTC CASSPSGSSYNEQFF
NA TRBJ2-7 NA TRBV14 TGTGCCAGCAGCCAAGATTGGGGAGGGGGTTCCTACGAGCAGTACTTC CASSQDWGGGSYEQYF
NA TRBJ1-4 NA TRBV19 TGTGCCAGTAGGGACGGCGCGGAAAAACTGTTTTTT CASRDGAEKLFF
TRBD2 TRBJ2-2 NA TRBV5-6 TGTGCCAGCACCACGGGACTAGCGGGAGGGTGGGAGCTGTTTTTT CASTTGLAGGWELFF
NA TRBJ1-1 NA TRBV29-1 TGCAGCGTTTTCAACACTGAAGCTTTCTTT CSVFNTEAFF
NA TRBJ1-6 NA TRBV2 TGTGCCAGCAAAAGCTCCTATAATTCACCCCTCCACTTT CASKSSYNSPLHF
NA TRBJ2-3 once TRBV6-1 TGTGCCAGCAGTGAAGACGTACCTAGGGCAGCGGGCCTGGATACGCAGTATTTT CASSEDVPRAAGLDTQYF
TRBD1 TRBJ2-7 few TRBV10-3 TGTGCCATCAATTCCGGACAGGGCTACGAGCAGTACTTC CAINSGQGYEQYF
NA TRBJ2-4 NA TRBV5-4 TGTGCCAGCAGCTTGAAGGAGGCCTCAAACATTCAGTACTTC CASSLKEASNIQYF
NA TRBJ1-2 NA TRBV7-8 TGTGCCAGCAGCTTCCCCCGCCAGGGAAACAACTATGGCTACACCTTC CASSFPRQGNNYGYTF
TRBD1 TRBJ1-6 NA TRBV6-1 TGTGCCAGCAGTGAAGCTCGACAGGGTGTGGGAGGTTCACCCCTCCACTTT CASSEARQGVGGSPLHF
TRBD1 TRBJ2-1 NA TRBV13 TGTGCCAGCAGCTCCATCGGGCAGGGGGCCACCTACAATGAGCAGTTCTTC CASSSIGQGATYNEQFF
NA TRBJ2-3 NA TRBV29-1 TGCAGCGTTGGAAGCACAGATACGCAGTATTTT CSVGSTDTQYF
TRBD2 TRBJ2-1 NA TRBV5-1 TGCGCCAGCGGAGGAGCTAGCGGGGGTTCCTACAATGAGCAGTTCTTC CASGGASGGSYNEQFF
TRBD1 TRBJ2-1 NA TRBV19 TGTGCCAGTAGTCTCCGGACAGGGCTGAATGAGCAGTTCTTC CASSLRTGLNEQFF
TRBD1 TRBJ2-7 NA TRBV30 TGTGCCTGGAGAGAGGACAGGGAAGTGTACGAGCAGTACTTC CAWREDREVYEQYF
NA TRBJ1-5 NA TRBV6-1 TGTGCCAGCAGTGGGGGGCAGGGGATACATCAGCCCCAGCATTTT CASSGGQGIHQPQHF
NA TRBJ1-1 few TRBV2 TGTGCCAGCAGTGAAGATTACTTGAACACTGAAGCTTTCTTT CASSEDYLNTEAFF
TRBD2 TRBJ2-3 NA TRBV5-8 TGTGCCAGCAGCCCCACTAGCGGGAAAGATACAGATACGCAGTATTTT CASSPTSGKDTDTQYF
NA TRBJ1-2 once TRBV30 TGTGCCTGGAGTCCCCCTCCACCCTCAGGGGATGGCTACACCTTC CAWSPPPPSGDGYTF
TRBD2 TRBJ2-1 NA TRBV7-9 TGTGCCAGCAGCTTAGAGGGCGGGAGATCCTACAATGAGCAGTTCTTC CASSLEGGRSYNEQFF
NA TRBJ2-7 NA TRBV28 TGTGCCAGCAGTTTAAGTTCCTACGAGCAGTACTTC CASSLSSYEQYF
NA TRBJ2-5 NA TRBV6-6 TGTGCCAGCAGTCCCGGACAGACCCAGTACTTC CASSPGQTQYF
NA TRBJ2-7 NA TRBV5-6 TGTGCCAGCAGCCCAGGACAGCTAAACTACGAGCAGTACTTC CASSPGQLNYEQYF
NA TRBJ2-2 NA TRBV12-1 TGTGCCAGCAGCTTTGAACGACCTACCGGGGAGCTGTTTTTT CASSFERPTGELFF
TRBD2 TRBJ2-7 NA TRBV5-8 TGTGCCAGCAGCTCCCCACTAGCGAGGAACGAGCAGTACTTC CASSSPLARNEQYF
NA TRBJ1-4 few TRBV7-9 TGTGCCAGCAGCTTAGGAGGAATTAATGAAAAACTGTTTTTT CASSLGGINEKLFF
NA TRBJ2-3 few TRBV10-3 TGTGCCATCAGTGAGTCGATGGGGGCAGATACGCAGTATTTT CAISESMGADTQYF
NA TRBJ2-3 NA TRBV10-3 TGTGCCATCAGTGAGTCGAATCCTTTAGGGGGCACAGATACGCAGTATTTT CAISESNPLGGTDTQYF
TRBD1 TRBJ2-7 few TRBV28 TGTGCCAGCAGTTTAGAGGGGACAGACCTCTCCTACGAGCAGTACTTC CASSLEGTDLSYEQYF
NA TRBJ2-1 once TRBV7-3 TGTGCCAGCAGCTTCGGGCCGTCCTACAATGAGCAGTTCTTC CASSFGPSYNEQFF
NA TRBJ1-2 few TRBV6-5 TGTGCCAGCAGTTACTTCCAGGATCGGGGTGGCTACACCTTC CASSYFQDRGGYTF
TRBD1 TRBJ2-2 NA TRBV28 TGTGCCAGCAGTTTAGGGATACAGGGGACGAACACCGGGGAGCTGTTTTTT CASSLGIQGTNTGELFF
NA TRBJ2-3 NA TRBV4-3 TGCGCCAGCAGCCAAGGGCGCTCCGAATCTTGGGTAGATACGCAGTATTTT CASSQGRSESWVDTQYF
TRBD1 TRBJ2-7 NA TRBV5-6 TGTGCCAGCAGCTTGGCGGGGACAGGGGGCAGTAGGTGGTACGAGCAGTACTTC CASSLAGTGGSRWYEQYF
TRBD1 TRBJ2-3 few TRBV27 TGTGCCAGCAGTACAGGGGGCTGGGATACGCAGTATTTT CASSTGGWDTQYF
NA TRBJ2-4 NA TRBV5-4 TGTGCCAGCAGCTTCGGGATAGCCAAAAACATTCAGTACTTC CASSFGIAKNIQYF
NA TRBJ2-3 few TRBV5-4 TGTGCCAGCAGCTTGTCGGCGGGGGCACCAGATACGCAGTATTTT CASSLSAGAPDTQYF
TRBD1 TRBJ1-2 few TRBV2 TGTGCCAGCAGGTCGACAGGGGGAAACACCTTC CASRSTGGNTF
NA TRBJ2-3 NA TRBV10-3 TGTGCCATCAGTGAATTAGGGGAAACAGATACGCAGTATTTT CAISELGETDTQYF
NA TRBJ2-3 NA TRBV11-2 TGTGCCAGCAGCTTATCCCCAGGGAATACGCAGTATTTT CASSLSPGNTQYF
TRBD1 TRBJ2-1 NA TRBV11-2 TGTGCCAGCAGCTCGACCCAGGGACAGGGTTATGGTGAGCAGTTCTTC CASSSTQGQGYGEQFF
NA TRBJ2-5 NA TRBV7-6 TGTGCCAGCAGCTTGACAGCCTTCCAAGAGACCCAGTACTTC CASSLTAFQETQYF
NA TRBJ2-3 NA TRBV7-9 TGTGCCAGCAGTCGGGAGCTCACAGATACGCAGTATTTT CASSRELTDTQYF
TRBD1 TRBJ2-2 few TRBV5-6 TGTGCCAGCAGCAGTCGACAGGGGAACACCGGGGAGCTGTTTTTT CASSSRQGNTGELFF
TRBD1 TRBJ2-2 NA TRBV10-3 TGTGCCATCACCCCGAGGACAGGGGTAAACACCGGGGAGCTGTTTTTT CAITPRTGVNTGELFF
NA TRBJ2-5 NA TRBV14 TGTGCCAGCAGCCAAGGTTGGGCGTCAGAGACCCAGTACTTC CASSQGWASETQYF
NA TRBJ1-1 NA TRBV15 TGTGCCACCAGCAGAGATCGGGGGATTGGGACTGAAGCTTTCTTT CATSRDRGIGTEAFF
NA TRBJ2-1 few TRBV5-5 TGTGCCAGCAGCTTGTCTGACAATGAGCAGTTCTTC CASSLSDNEQFF
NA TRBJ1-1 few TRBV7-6 TGTGCCAGCAGCCCGCCCGGGGGCACTGAAGCTTTCTTT CASSPPGGTEAFF
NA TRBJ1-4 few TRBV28 TGTGCCAGCAGTTTACCCACAGGGGAAAAACTGTTTTTT CASSLPTGEKLFF
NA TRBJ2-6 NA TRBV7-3 TGTGCCAGCAGCTCCCGGGTGGGGGACTCTGGGGCCAACGTCCTGACTTTC CASSSRVGDSGANVLTF
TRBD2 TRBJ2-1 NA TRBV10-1 TGCGCCAGCAGTGAGTCTATCCGACTAGCGGGAGTGGAATACAATGAGCAGTTCTTC CASSESIRLAGVEYNEQFF